The entry below describes one TCR beta chain. The sample comes from a study of cytomegalovirus exposure and HLA in healthy donors. The PCR made use of 60 Vbeta and 13 Jbeta primers. Authors' analysis steps: The authors later counted 70 million to 80 million unique TCR beta chains, 9.5 million to 13 million of them shared. Clones were sequenced by immunoSEQ multiplex PCR, and TCRdb holds only the in-frame ones, with some missing. V and J calls and clone size follow that table, whereas D and trimming were derived from the DNA. The table for this sample gives 200,000 or so clones. V dropped 6 bases and J dropped 7 bases, with 16 bases sitting between them. From germline, CDR1 is MNHEY and CDR2 SMNVEV (reference sequence). The CDR3 is made up of 14 amino acids.

V gene TRBV27 combines with J gene TRBJ1-5; D is possibly TRBD1 (6 bases). This sequence was found in a boy younger than 18 in good health and CMV-seronegative. Sequences were obtained from PBMCs. As DNA, the CDR3 is TGTGCCAGCAGCAATAGGGGGTTTGGACAGCCCCAGCATTTT. Protein sequence: CASSNRGFGQPQHF.